The 4 T cell receptor beta chains reported below all come from one sample, sequenced in a study of PD-1 blockade in mismatch repair-deficient tumors. Produced via immunoSEQ multiplex PCR; TCRdb's table is partial and in-frame only. The sample has about 68,000 clones, 78% seen once. Sequenced material: peripheral blood, taken 2 weeks after starting pembrolizumab. Source of these receptors: an adult with mismatch repair-deficient cancer.

In its sample, this clone was seen a few times. CDR3 sequence (DNA): TGTGCCAGCAGTTACGCGGGGACAAACACTGAAGCTTTCTTT. This sequence encodes CASSYAGTNTEAFF. This chain connects TRBV6-6 to TRBJ1-1; D is possibly TRBD1 (6 bases). The CDR3 is 14 residues long. Looked up from germline, CDR1 is MNHNY and CDR2 is SVGAGI (reference sequence). The V end was cut by 2 bases, the J end by 2 bases, with 9 bases between.

This sequence joins TRBV6-6 and TRBJ1-2; 7 nucleotides align to TRBD1. With 6 bases clipped from V and 2 bases from J, the junction kept 3 bases outside the gene matches. The CDR3 runs 13 residues. Germline CDR1 reads MNHNY; CDR2 reads SVGAGI (reference sequence). CDR3 protein: CASRTGTNYGYTF. CDR3 DNA: TGTGCCAGCAGGACAGGGACGAACTATGGCTACACCTTC.

V and J are TRBV4-1 and TRBJ1-4; the match to TRBD1 covers 8 bases. This CDR3 is 16 amino acids long. J was trimmed by 10 bases and V by 0 bases; bases with no gene match: 10. CDR1 and CDR2 from the germline V gene are MGHRA and YSYEKL. This CDR3 is CASSQDGAGGKRKLFF. The CDR3 DNA reads TGCGCCAGCAGCCAAGATGGGGCAGGGGGCAAGAGAAAACTGTTTTTT.

The chain uses TRBV7-9 and TRBJ1-3; perhaps TRBD1 as D (5 bases). This CDR3 contains 19 residues. The V gene's germline CDR1 is SEHNR and CDR2 FQNEAQ (reference sequence). V was shortened by 0 bases and J by 0 bases, with 18 bases between the two germline ends. CDR3 in DNA: TGTGCCAGCAGCTTAGCCCGTCAAAGGGGATCCCGCTCTGGAAACACCATATATTTT. Protein: CASSLARQRGSRSGNTIYF.